This T cell receptor beta chain was obtained from a study of CD8+ T cells in alopecia areata. In the study overall: Each recipient was a roughly 6-10-week-old female C3H/HeJ mouse given skin from an approximately 6-12-month-old C3H/HeJ donor with spontaneous alopecia.

On the basis of CD4, CD8alpha, NKG2D, NKG2ACE and other markers, pooled cutaneous lymph node cells were sorted. Study conclusions and caveats: Scalp specimens additionally yield sequences from normal skin's resident alphabeta T cells. An increase in clonality over normal scalp was evident in lesional scalp, especially alopecia totalis/universalis. Patients shared TCRs less clearly than mice did, possibly for HLA-related reasons.

In each case, RNA was isolated and then reverse transcribed into cDNA as the sequencing template. Measured with immunoSEQ multiplex PCR; TCRdb has only the in-frame clones, and not every one. This sample comprises around 300,000 clones, none seen once only. This clone was seen a few times. What it recognizes is unknown. Gene labels here are mouse ones. The sequence runs out 4 residues before the end of the CDR3; the remainder is reconstructed from the germline J gene. From germline, CDR1 is NNHDY and CDR2 SYVADS. The CDR3 contains 17 residues. Germline trimming cut 0 bases from V and 2 bases from J; bases unmatched to any gene: 8.

This receptor was identified in a C3H/HeJ mouse with alopecia areata. These mice share the MHC haplotype H2-k. What was sequenced was CD4+ T cells sorted from a lymph node. J is TRBJ1-2 and V is TRBV13-3, with 9 bases fitting TRBD1. CDR3 DNA (partial): TGTGCCAGCAGTGATGAGGGGACAGGGAGAGGGAACTCC. Translated: CASSDEGTGRGNS. The CDR3 in its entirety is CASSDEGTGRGNSDYTF.